The entry below gives a single T cell receptor (beta chain) sequence along with its context. Data came from immunoSEQ multiplex PCR; TCRdb stores just in-frame clones and leaves some out. This table holds 2 million to 2.5 million clones, around 93% found once. In the naive CD8 group, cells lacked CD45RO and were positively selected for CCR7, so terminally differentiated effector memory CD45RA+ cells were left out. The sample originates from a study of shared clonotypes between healthy human individuals. Study-level information: A couple of women and three men aged 18 to 49 made up the donors.

Trimming cost V 4 bases and J 4 bases, with 15 bases left between them. Germline loops: CDR1 SGDLS, CDR2 YYNGEE. The CDR3 has 14 residues. The sequence was obtained from a man between 18 and 29 years old in good health. Some clones in this sample may be carry-over from other donors' samples. The chain couples TRBV9 to TRBJ2-7; D is uncertain. The sequencing input was naive CD8+ T cells from PBMCs. Written as DNA, the CDR3 is TGTGCCAGCAGCCCAGCGCGGCATTCATACGAGCAGTACTTC. Protein: CASSPARHSYEQYF.